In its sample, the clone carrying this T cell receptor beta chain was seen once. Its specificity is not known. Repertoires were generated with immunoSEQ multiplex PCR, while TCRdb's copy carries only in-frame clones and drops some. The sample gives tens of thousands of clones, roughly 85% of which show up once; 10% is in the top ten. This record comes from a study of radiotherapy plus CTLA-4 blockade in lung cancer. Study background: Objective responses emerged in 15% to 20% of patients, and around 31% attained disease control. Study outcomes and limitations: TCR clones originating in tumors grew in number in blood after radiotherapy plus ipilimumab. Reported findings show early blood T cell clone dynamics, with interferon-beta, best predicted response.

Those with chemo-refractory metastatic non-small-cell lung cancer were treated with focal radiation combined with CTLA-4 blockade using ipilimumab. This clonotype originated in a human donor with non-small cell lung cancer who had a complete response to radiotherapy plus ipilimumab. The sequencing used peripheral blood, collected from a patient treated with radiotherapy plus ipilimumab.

CDR3 coding DNA: TGCGCCAGCAGCCCGGGACAGGGCAATCAGCCCCAGCATTTT. Its translation is CASSPGQGNQPQHF. The rearrangement joins TRBV5-1 to TRBJ1-5; 8 positions agree with TRBD1. The germline V gene encodes CDR1 SGHRS and CDR2 YFSETQ. J was trimmed by 2 bases and V by 4 bases; bases with no gene match: 2. CDR3 length: 14 residues.